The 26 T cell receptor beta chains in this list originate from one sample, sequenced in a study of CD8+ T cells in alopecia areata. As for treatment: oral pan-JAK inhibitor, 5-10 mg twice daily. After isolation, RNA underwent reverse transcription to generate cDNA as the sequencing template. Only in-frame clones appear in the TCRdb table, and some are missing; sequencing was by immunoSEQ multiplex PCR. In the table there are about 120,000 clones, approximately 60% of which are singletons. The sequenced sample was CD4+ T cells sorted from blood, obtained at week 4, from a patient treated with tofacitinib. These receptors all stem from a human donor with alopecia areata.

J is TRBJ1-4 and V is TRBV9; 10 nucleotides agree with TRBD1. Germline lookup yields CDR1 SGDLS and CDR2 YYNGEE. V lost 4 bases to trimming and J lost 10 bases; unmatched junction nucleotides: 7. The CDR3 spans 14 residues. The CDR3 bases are TGTGCCAGCAGCCACGGGACAGGGGAGACAAAACTGTTTTTT. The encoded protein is CASSHGTGETKLFF.

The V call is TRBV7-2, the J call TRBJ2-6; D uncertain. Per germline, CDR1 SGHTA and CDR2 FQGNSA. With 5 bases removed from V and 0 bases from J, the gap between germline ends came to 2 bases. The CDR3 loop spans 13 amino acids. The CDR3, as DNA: TGTGCCAGCAGCGACTCTGGGGCCAACGTCCTGACTTTC. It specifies CASSDSGANVLTF.

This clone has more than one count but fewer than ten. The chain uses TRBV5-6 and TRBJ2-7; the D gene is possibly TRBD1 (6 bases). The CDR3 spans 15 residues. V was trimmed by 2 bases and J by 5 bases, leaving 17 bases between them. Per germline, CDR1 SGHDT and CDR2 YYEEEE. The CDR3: CASSFRGRTLNEQYF. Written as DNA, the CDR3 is TGTGCCAGCAGCTTCAGGGGACGGACCCTCAACGAGCAGTACTTC.

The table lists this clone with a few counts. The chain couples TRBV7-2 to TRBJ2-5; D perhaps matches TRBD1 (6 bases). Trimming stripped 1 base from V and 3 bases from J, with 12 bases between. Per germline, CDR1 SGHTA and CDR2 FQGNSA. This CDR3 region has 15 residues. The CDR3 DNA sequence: TGTGCCAGCAGCTTAGTCTGGGGGCGGGAAGAGACCCAGTACTTC. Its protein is CASSLVWGREETQYF.

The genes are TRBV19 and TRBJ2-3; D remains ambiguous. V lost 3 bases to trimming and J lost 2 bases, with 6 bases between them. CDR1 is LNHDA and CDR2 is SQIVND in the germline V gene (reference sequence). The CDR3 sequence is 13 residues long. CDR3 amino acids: CASSIPPTDTQYF. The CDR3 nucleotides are TGTGCCAGTAGTATCCCACCCACAGATACGCAGTATTTT. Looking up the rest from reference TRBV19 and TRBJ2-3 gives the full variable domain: DGGITQSPKYLFRKEGQNVTLSCEQNLNHDAMYWYRQDPGQGLRLIYYSQIVNDFQKGDIAEGYSVSREKKESFPLTVTSAQKNPTAFYLCASSIPPTDTQYFGPGTRLTVL.

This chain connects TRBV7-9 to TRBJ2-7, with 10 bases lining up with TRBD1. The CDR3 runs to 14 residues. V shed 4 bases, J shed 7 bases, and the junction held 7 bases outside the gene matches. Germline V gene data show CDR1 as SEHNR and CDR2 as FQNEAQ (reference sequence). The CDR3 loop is CASSWGQGSEEQYF. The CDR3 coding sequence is TGTGCCAGCAGCTGGGGACAGGGGTCGGAGGAGCAGTACTTC.

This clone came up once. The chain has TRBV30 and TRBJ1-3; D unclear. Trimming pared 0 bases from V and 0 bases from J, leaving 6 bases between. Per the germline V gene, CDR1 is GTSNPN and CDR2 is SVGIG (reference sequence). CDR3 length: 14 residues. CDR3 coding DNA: TGTGCCTGGAGTGTTCACAGCTCTGGAAACACCATATATTTT. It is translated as CAWSVHSSGNTIYF.

CDR3 nucleotides: TGTGCCAGCAGTGATAGGATCCTAGGAGCTTTCTTT. Translated, it gives CASSDRILGAFF. This chain uses TRBV28 with TRBJ1-1; D is ambiguous. The CDR3 runs to 12 residues. Germline assignment: CDR1 MDHEN and CDR2 SYDVKM. Trimming shortened V by 5 bases and J by 10 bases, and 14 bases separated the two germline ends.

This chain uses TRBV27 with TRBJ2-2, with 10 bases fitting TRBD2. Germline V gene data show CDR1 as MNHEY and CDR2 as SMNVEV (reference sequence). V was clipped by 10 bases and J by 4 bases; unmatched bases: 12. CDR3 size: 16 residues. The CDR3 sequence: CATAESSGSSTGELFF. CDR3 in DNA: TGTGCCACCGCGGAGTCTAGCGGGAGTAGCACCGGGGAGCTGTTTTTT.

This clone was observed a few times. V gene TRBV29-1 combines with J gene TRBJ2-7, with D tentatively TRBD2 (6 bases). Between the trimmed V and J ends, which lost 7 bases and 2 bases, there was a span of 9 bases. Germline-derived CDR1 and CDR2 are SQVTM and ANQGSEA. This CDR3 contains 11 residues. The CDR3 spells CSARGTYEQYF. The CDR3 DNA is TGCAGCGCCCGCGGGACCTACGAGCAGTACTTC.

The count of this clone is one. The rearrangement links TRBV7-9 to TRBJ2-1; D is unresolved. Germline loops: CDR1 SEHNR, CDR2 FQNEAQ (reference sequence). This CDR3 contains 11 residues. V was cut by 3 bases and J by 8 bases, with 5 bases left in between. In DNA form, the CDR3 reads TGTGCCAGCAGCTTGAAATATGAGCAGTTCTTC. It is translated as CASSLKYEQFF. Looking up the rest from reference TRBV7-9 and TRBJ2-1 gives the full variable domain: DTGVSQNPRHKITKRGQNVTFRCDPISEHNRLYWYRQTLGQGPEFLTYFQNEAQLEKSRLLSDRFSAERPKGSFSTLEIQRTEQGDSAMYLCASSLKYEQFFGPGTRLTVL.

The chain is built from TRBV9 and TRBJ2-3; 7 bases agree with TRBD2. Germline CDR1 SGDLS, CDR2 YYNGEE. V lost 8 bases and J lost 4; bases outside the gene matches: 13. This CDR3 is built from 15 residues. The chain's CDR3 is CASPASGPGPDTQYF. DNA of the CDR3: TGTGCCAGTCCAGCTAGCGGTCCCGGACCAGATACGCAGTATTTT.

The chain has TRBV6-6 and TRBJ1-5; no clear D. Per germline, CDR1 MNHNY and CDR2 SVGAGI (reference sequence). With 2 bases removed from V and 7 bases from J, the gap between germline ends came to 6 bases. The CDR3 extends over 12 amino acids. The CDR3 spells CASSYARQPQHF. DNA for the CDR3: TGTGCCAGCAGTTACGCGCGACAGCCCCAGCATTTT.

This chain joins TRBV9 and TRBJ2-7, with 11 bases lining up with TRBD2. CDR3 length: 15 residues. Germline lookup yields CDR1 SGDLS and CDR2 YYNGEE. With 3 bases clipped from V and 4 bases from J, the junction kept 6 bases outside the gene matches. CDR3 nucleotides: TGTGCCAGCAGCGCAGGGACTAGCGGCCTTTACGAGCAGTACTTC. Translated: CASSAGTSGLYEQYF.

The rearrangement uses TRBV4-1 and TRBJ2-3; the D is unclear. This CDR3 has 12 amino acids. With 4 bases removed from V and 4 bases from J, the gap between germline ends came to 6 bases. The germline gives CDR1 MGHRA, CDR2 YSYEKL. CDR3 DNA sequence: TGCGCCAGCAGCCTTACATCAGATACGCAGTATTTT. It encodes CASSLTSDTQYF.

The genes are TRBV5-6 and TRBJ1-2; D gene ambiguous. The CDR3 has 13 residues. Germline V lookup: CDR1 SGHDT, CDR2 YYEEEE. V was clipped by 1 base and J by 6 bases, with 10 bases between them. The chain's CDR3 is CASSLTESDGYTF. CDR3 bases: TGTGCCAGCAGCTTGACAGAATCGGATGGCTACACCTTC.

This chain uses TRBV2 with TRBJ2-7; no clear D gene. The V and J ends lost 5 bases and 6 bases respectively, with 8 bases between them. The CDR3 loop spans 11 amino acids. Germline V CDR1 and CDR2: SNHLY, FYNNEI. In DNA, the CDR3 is TGTGCCAGCAGTTTCGTATCCGAGCAGTACTTC. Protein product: CASSFVSEQYF.

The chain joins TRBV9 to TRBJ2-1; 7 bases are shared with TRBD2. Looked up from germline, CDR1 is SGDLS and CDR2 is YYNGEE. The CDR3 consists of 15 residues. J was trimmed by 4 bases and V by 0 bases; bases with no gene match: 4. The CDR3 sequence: CASSVDQRGYNEQFF. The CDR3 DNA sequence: TGTGCCAGCAGCGTAGACCAGCGGGGTTACAATGAGCAGTTCTTC. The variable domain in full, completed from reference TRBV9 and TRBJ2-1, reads DSGVTQTPKHLITATGQRVTLRCSPRSGDLSVYWYQQSLDQGLQFLIQYYNGEERAKGNILERFSAQQFPDLHSELNLSSLELGDSALYFCASSVDQRGYNEQFFGPGTRLTVL.

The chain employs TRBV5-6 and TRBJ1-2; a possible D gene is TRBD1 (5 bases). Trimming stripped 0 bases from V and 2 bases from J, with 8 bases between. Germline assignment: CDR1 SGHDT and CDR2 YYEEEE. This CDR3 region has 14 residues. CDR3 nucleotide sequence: TGTGCCAGCAGCTTGGTGACAGTGAACTATGGCTACACCTTC. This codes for CASSLVTVNYGYTF.

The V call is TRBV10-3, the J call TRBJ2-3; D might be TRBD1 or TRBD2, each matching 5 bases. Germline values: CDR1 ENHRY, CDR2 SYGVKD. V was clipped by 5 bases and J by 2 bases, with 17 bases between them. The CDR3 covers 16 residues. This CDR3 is CAISQRGERNTDTQYF. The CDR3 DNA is TGTGCCATCAGTCAGAGGGGAGAGCGGAACACAGATACGCAGTATTTT.

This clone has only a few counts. This CDR3 is CAWSDETGAYGYTF. DNA of the CDR3: TGTGCCTGGAGCGATGAGACAGGGGCCTATGGCTACACCTTC. V gene TRBV30 combines with J gene TRBJ1-2, with TRBD1 matching over 8 bases. Germline V gives CDR1 GTSNPN, CDR2 SVGIG (reference sequence). The CDR3 length is 14 residues. J gave up 4 bases and V 3 bases, and 7 bases lay outside the gene matches.

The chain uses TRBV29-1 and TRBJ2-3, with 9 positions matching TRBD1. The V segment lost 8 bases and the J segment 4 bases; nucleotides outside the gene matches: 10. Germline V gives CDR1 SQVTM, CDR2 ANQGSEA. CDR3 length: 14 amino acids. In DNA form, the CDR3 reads TGCAGCTCCACGGGACAGGGACGTCCAGATACGCAGTATTTT. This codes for CSSTGQGRPDTQYF.

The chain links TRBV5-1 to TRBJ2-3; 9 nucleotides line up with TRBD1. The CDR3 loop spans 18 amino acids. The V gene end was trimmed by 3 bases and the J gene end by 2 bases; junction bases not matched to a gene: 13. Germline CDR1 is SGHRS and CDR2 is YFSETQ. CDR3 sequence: CASSSMGFGTGITDTQYF. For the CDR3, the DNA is TGCGCCAGCAGCTCGATGGGGTTTGGGACAGGGATCACAGATACGCAGTATTTT.

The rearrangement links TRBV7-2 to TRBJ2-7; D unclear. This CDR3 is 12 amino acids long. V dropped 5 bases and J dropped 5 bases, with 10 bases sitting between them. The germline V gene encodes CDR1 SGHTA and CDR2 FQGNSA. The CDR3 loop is CASSKKGHEQYF. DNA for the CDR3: TGTGCCAGCAGCAAAAAGGGCCACGAGCAGTACTTC.

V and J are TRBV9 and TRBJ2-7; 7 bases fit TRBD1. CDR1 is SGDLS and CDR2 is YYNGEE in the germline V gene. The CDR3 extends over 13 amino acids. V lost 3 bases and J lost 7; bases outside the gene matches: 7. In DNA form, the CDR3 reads TGTGCCAGCAGCGCTCGACAGGGAATGGAGCAGTACTTC. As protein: CASSARQGMEQYF.

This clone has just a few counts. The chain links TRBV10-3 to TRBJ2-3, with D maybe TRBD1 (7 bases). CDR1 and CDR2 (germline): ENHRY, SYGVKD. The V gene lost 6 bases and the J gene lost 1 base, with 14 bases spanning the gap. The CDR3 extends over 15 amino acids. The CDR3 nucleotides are TGTGCCATCAGCGCTACAGGGGAGGGCACAGATACGCAGTATTTT. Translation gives CAISATGEGTDTQYF.